This TCR beta chain was captured in a study of T cells in Graves' hyperthyroidism and ophthalmopathy. Overall study results and limits: A median about 6 months before onset, the model predicted ophthalmopathy.

The CDR3 totals 13 residues. Germline-derived CDR1 and CDR2 are MNHEY and SMNVEV (reference sequence). With 5 bases removed from V and 2 bases from J, the gap between germline ends came to 9 bases. Duration under 3 months, a NOSPECS grade of at least 4, and a Clinical Activity Score of at least 3 characterized the ophthalmopathy patients. Diagnostic decisions used clinical symptoms, serum thyroxine and TRAb, thyroid ultrasound and orbital computed tomography. This clonotype was seen a few times. Its antigen is unidentified. The investigators amplified TCR beta CDR3 regions from RNA transcripts. TCR CDR3 regions were first amplified by RT-PCR with HTBI primers. TCRdb used MiXCR to reprocess the multiplex PCR reads, holding one entry per CDR3 protein. The table records approximately 430,000 distinct CDR3 sequences, about 15% of them present only once.

The V gene is TRBV27, the J gene TRBJ1-2, with D perhaps TRBD1 (6 bases). The source is a man aged 18 to 30 with Graves' ophthalmopathy. The sequencing sample was made of blood. As DNA, the CDR3 is TGTGCCAGCAGTCAGGGGCCAAACTATGGCTACACCTTC. It encodes CASSQGPNYGYTF.